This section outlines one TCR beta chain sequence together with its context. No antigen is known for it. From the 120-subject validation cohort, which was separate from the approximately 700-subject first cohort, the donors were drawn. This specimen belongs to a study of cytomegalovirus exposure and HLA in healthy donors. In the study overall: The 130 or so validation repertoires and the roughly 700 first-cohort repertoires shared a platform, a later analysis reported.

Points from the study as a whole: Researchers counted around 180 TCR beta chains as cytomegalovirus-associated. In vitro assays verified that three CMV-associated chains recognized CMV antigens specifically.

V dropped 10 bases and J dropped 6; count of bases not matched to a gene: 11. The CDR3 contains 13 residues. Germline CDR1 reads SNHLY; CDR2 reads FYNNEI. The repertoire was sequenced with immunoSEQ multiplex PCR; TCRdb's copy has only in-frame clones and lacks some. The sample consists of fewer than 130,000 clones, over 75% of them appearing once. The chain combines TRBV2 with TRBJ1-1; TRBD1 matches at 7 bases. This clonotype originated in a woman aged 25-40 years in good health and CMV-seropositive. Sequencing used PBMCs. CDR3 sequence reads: CATQGVRDSEAFF. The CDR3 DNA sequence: TGTGCCACTCAGGGGGTTAGGGATTCTGAAGCTTTCTTT.